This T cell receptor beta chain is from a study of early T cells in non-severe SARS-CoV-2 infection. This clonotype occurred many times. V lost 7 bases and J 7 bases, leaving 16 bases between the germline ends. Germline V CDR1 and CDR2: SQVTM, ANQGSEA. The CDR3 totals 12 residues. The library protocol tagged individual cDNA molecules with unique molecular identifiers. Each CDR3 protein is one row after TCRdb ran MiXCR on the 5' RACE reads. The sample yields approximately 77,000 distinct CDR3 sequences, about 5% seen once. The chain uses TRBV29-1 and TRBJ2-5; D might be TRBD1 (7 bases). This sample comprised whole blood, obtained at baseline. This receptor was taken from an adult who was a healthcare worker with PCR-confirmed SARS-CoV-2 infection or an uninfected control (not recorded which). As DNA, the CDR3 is TGCAGCGGCGGACAGGAGGGGCGGACCCAGTACTTC. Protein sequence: CSGGQEGRTQYF.